The clone carrying this T cell receptor (beta chain) has more than one count but fewer than ten. What it binds is unknown. CDR3 size: 14 residues. The J segment lost 4 bases and the V segment lost 0 bases, leaving 3 bases of the junction unmatched. Germline V gene lookup returns CDR1 SGHDT and CDR2 YYEEEE. PCR employed 60 Vbeta and 13 Jbeta primers. Sequenced by immunoSEQ multiplex PCR; TCRdb stores in-frame clones only, minus some. This sample carries over 150,000 clones, roughly 90% of them seen once, and the ten largest clones take 0.2% to 0.3%. The data derive from a study of cytomegalovirus exposure and HLA in healthy donors. General study findings and limits: Across HLA loci, a later analysis found differing TCR association rates, with DRB1 most and HLA-C fewest. The classifier was said to identify cytomegalovirus status with high specificity and sensitivity. Analysis was carried out at a later point, and it linked a missense DCLRE1C variant to TCR beta V- and J-gene trimming.

This TCR derives from a girl less than two years old in good health and CMV-seronegative. Sequences were obtained from PBMCs. The genes are TRBV5-6 and TRBJ1-2; 7 bases are shared with TRBD1. The CDR3 sequence: CASSLDRGVYGYTF. DNA for the CDR3: TGTGCCAGCAGCTTGGACAGGGGCGTCTATGGCTACACCTTC. Using reference TRBV5-6 and TRBJ1-2 for the parts outside the CDR3, the full variable domain is DAGVTQSPTHLIKTRGQQVTLRCSPKSGHDTVSWYQQALGQGPQFIFQYYEEEERQRGNFPDRFSGHQFPNYSSELNVNALLLGDSALYLCASSLDRGVYGYTFGSGTRLTVV.